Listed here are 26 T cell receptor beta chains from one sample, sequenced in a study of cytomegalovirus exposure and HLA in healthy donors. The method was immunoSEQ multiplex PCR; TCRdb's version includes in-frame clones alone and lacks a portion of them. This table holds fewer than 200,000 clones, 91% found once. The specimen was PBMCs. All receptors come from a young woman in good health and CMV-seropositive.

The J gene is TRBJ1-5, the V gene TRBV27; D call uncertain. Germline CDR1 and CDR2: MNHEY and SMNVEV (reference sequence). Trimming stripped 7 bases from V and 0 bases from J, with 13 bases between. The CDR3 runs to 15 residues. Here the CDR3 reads CASKRRADSNQPQHF. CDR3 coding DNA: TGTGCCAGCAAGAGGCGGGCGGATAGCAATCAGCCCCAGCATTTT.

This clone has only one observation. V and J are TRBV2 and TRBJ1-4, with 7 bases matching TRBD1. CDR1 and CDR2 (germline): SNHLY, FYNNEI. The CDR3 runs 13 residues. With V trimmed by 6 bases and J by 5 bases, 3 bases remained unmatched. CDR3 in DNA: TGTGCCAGCAGGGCAGGGGGGAATGAAAAACTGTTTTTT. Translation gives CASRAGGNEKLFF. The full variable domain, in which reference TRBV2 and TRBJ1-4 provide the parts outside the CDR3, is EPEVTQTPSHQVTQMGQEVILRCVPISNHLYFYWYRQILGQKVEFLVSFYNNEISEKSEIFDDQFSVERPDGSNFTLKIRSTKLEDSAMYFCASRAGGNEKLFFGSGTQLSVL.

The CDR3, as DNA: TGTGCCAGCAGCTGGGGCGGGGGGTCGCAGTATTTT. Translated, it gives CASSWGGGSQYF. V is TRBV5-4 and J is TRBJ2-3; 8 bases align to TRBD2. The junction had 4 bases not matched to a gene; V was cut back by 3 bases and J by 10 bases. The CDR3 length is 12 residues. CDR1 is SGHNT, CDR2 YYREEE, per germline (reference sequence). Full variable domain (missing parts from reference TRBV5-4 and TRBJ2-3): ETGVTQSPTHLIKTRGQQVTLRCSSQSGHNTVSWYQQALGQGPQFIFQYYREEENGRGNFPPRFSGLQFPNYSSELNVNALELDDSALYLCASSWGGGSQYFGPGTRLTVL.

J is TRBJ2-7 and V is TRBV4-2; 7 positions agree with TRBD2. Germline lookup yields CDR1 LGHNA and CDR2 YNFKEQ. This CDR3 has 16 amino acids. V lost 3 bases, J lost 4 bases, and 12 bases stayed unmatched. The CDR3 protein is CASSQGGVRELYEQYF. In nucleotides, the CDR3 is TGTGCCAGCAGCCAGGGGGGGGTGCGGGAGTTGTACGAGCAGTACTTC.

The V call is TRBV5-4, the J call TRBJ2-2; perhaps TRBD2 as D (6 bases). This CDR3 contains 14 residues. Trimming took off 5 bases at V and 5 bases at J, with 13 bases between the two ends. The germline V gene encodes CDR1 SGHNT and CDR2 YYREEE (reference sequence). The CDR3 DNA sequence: TGTGCCAGCAGTCCCAGGGAGGTTACCGGGGAGCTGTTTTTT. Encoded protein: CASSPREVTGELFF.

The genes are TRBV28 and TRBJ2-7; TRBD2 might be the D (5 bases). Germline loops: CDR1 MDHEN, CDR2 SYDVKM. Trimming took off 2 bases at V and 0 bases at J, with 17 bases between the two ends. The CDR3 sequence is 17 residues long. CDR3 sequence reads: CASSLGPPGSSSYEQYF. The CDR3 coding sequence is TGTGCCAGCAGTTTAGGACCCCCGGGGAGTAGCTCCTACGAGCAGTACTTC.

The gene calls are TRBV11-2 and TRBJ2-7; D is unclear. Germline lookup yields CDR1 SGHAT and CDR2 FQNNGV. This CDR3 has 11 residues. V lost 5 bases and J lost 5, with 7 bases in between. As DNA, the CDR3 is TGTGCCAGCAGCCCCCTCGACGAGCAGTACTTC. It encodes CASSPLDEQYF. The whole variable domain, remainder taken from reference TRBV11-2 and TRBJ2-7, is EAGVAQSPRYKIIEKRQSVAFWCNPISGHATLYWYQQILGQGPKLLIQFQNNGVVDDSQLPKDRFSAERLKGVDSTLKIQPAKLEDSAVYLCASSPLDEQYFGPGTRLTVT.

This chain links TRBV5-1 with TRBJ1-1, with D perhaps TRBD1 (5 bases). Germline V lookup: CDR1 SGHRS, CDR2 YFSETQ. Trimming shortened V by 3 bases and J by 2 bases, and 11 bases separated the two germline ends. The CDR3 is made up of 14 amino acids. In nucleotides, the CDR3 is TGCGCCAGCAGCTGGACCCAGGGTAACACTGAAGCTTTCTTT. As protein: CASSWTQGNTEAFF.

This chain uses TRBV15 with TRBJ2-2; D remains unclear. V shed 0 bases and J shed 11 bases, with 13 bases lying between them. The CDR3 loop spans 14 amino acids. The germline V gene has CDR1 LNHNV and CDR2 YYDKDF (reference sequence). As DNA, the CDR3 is TGTGCCACCAGCAGAGATGGTCAGACTGGCGAGCTGTTTTTT. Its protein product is CATSRDGQTGELFF.

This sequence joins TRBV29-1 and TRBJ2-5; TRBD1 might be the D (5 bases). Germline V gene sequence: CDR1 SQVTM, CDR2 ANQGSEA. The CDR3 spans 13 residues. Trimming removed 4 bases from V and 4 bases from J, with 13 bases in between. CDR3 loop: CSVGQLQGETQYF. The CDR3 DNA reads TGCAGCGTTGGGCAGCTTCAGGGAGAGACCCAGTACTTC.

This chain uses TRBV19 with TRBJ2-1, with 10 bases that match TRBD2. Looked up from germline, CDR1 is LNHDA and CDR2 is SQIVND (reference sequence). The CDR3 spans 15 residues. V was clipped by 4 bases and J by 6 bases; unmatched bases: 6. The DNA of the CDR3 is TGTGCCAGTAGTAGAGTAGCGGGGGGTTCCAATGAGCAGTTCTTC. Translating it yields CASSRVAGGSNEQFF.

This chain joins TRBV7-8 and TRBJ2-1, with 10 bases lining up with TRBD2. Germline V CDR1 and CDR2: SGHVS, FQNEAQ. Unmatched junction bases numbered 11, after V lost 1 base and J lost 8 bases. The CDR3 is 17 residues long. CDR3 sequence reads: CASSLVPSGSKVYEQFF. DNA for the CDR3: TGTGCCAGCAGCTTAGTACCTAGCGGGAGTAAGGTTTATGAGCAGTTCTTC.

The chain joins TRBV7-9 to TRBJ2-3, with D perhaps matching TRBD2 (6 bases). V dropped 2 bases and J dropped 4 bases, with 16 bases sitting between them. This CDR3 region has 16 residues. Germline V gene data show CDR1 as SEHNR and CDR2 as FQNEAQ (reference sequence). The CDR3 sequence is CASSLQAGEVADTQYF. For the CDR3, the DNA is TGTGCCAGCAGCTTACAAGCGGGCGAGGTCGCAGATACGCAGTATTTT. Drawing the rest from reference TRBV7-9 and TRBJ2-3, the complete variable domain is DTGVSQNPRHKITKRGQNVTFRCDPISEHNRLYWYRQTLGQGPEFLTYFQNEAQLEKSRLLSDRFSAERPKGSFSTLEIQRTEQGDSAMYLCASSLQAGEVADTQYFGPGTRLTVL.

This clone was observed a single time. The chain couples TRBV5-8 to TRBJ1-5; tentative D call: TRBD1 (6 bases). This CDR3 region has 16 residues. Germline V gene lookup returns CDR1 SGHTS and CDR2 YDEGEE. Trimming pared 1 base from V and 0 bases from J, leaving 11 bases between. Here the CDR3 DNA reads TGTGCCAGCAGCTTGACAGGGAAGGGTAGCAATCAGCCCCAGCATTTT. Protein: CASSLTGKGSNQPQHF. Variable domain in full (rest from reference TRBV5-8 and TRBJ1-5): EAGVTQSPTHLIKTRGQQATLRCSPISGHTSVYWYQQALGLGLQFLLWYDEGEERNRGNFPPRFSGRQFPNYSSELNVNALELEDSALYLCASSLTGKGSNQPQHFGDGTRLSIL.

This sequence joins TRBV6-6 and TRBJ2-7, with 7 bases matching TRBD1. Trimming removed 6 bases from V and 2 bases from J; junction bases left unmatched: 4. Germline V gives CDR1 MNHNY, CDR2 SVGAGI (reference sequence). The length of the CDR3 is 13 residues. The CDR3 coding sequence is TGTGCCAGCAGGAAACAGGGGCCCTACGAGCAGTACTTC. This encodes CASRKQGPYEQYF.

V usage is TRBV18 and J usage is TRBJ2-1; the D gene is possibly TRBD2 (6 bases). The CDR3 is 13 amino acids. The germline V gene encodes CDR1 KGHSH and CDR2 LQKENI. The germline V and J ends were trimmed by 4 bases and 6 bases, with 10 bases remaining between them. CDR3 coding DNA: TGTGCCAGCTCACGACTAGTCCTCAATGAGCAGTTCTTC. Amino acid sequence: CASSRLVLNEQFF.

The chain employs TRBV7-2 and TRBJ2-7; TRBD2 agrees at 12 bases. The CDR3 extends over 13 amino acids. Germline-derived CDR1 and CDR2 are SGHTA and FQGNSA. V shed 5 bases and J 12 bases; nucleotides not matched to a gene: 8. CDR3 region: CASSPSGRAPRYF. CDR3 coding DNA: TGTGCCAGCAGCCCTAGCGGGAGGGCCCCCCGGTACTTC.

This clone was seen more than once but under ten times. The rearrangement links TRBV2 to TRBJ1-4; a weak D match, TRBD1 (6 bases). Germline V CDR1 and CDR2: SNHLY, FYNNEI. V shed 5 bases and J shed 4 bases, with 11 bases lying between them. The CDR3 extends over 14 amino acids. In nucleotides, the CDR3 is TGTGCCAGCAGTAGACAACAGGGTAATGAAAAACTGTTTTTT. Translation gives CASSRQQGNEKLFF.

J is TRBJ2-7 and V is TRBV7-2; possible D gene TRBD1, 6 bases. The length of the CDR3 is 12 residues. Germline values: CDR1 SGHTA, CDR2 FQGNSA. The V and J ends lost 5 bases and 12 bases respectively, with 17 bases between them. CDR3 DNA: TGTGCCAGCAGCCCGTCCTCAGGGGTGCCGTACTTC. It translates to CASSPSSGVPYF.

The CDR3 sequence: CASSSWGGGEFF. The CDR3 nucleotides are TGTGCCAGCAGTTCTTGGGGCGGGGGGGAGTTCTTC. V gene TRBV27 combines with J gene TRBJ2-1; 9 nucleotides agree with TRBD2. Germline loops: CDR1 MNHEY, CDR2 SMNVEV (reference sequence). The CDR3 length is 12 residues. Germline trimming cut 4 bases from V and 14 bases from J; bases unmatched to any gene: 6.

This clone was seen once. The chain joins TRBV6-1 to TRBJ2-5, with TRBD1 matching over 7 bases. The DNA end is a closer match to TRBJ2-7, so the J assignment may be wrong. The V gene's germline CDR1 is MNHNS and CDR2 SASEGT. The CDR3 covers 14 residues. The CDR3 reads CASSETGIRYEQYF. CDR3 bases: TGTGCCAGCAGCGAGACAGGGATCCGCTACGAGCAGTACTTC.

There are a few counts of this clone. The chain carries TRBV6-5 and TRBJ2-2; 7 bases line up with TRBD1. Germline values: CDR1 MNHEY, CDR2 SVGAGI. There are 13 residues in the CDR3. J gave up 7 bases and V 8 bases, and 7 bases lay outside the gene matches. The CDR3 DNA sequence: TGTGCCAGCGCAAAAACAGGGGTCGGGGAGCTGTTTTTT. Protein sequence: CASAKTGVGELFF.

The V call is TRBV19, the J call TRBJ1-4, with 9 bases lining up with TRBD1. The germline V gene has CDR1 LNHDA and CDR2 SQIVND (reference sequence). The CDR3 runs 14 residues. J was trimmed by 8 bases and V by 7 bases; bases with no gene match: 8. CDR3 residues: CASNQQGAGEKLFF. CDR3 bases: TGTGCCAGTAACCAACAGGGGGCTGGGGAAAAACTGTTTTTT.

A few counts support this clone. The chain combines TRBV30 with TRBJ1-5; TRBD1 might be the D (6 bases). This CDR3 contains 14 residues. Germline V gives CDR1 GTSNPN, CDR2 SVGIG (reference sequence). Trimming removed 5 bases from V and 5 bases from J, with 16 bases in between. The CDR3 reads CAWGPQTGYQPQHF. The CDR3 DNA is TGTGCCTGGGGTCCCCAAACAGGGTATCAGCCCCAGCATTTT.

CDR3 protein: CASSLFSSGEKLFF. The DNA of the CDR3 is TGTGCCAGCAGTTTATTTAGTAGCGGTGAAAAACTGTTTTTT. The chain carries TRBV28 and TRBJ1-4; D gene unclear. V was clipped by 1 base and J by 7 bases, with 10 bases between them. The CDR3 sequence is 14 residues long. From germline, CDR1 is MDHEN and CDR2 SYDVKM.

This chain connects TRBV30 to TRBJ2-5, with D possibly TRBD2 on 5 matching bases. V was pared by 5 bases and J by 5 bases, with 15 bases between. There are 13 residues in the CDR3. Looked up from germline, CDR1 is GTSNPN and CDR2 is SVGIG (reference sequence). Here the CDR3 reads CAWERIHPETQYF. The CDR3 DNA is TGTGCCTGGGAGCGGATACATCCGGAGACCCAGTACTTC.